One sample yielded the 3 T cell receptor beta chains listed below, sequenced in a study of blood T cell repertoires in COVID-19 (dated by TCRdb to 2020 to 2022). Preparation of the library involved the immunoSEQ multiplex PCR assay. Held by TCRdb, this immuneACCESS table contains in-frame sequences only and omits some clones. Under half of the omission traces to an unresolved V gene where checked; the cause of the rest is unknown. The sample table contains 55,000 to 70,000 clones; only one count was recorded for over 80% of them. 22% of the sample is taken by the ten largest. Source material: peripheral blood. Source of these receptors: a woman in her fifties or sixties with acute or convalescent COVID-19.

The rearrangement links TRBV2 to TRBJ2-2, with D tentatively TRBD2 (7 bases). The V gene lost 3 bases and the J gene lost 5 bases, with 10 bases spanning the gap. Germline-derived CDR1 and CDR2 are SNHLY and FYNNEI. CDR3 size: 14 residues. The CDR3 DNA reads TGTGCCAGCAGTGAGGGGGGGCGGACCGGGGAGCTGTTTTTT. Translation: CASSEGGRTGELFF. The whole variable domain, remainder taken from reference TRBV2 and TRBJ2-2, is EPEVTQTPSHQVTQMGQEVILRCVPISNHLYFYWYRQILGQKVEFLVSFYNNEISEKSEIFDDQFSVERPDGSNFTLKIRSTKLEDSAMYFCASSEGGRTGELFFGEGSRLTVL.

The chain joins TRBV10-2 to TRBJ2-2; TRBD1 aligns across 7 bases. Germline lookup yields CDR1 WSHSY and CDR2 SAAADI. The CDR3 consists of 16 residues. Losses at the gene ends were 7 bases for V and 17 bases for J; bases not matched to a gene: 25. The CDR3 sequence: CASKGNRGWNTGEFFF. The CDR3 DNA reads as TGCGCCAGCAAGGGGAACAGGGGTTGGAACACCGGGGAGTTCTTTTTT.

This clone was detected once. J is TRBJ2-1 and V is TRBV7-9; 9 bases fit TRBD1. After removal of 5 bases from V and 7 bases from J, the junction contained 6 bases not matched to a gene. The germline V gene has CDR1 SEHNR and CDR2 FQNEAQ (reference sequence). CDR3 length: 14 residues. The CDR3 region has the DNA TGTGCCAGCAGCACCGGGACAGGGTTGAATGAGCAGTTCTTC. Amino acids: CASSTGTGLNEQFF.